Listed here is a single T cell receptor (beta chain). Antigen specificity is unknown. This table comes from immunoSEQ multiplex PCR, and its TCRdb copy is limited to in-frame clones, with some not included. The sample has 88,000 or so clones, about nine tenths seen once; the top ten hold roughly 2.5%. The data were taken from a study of T cell responses to AZD1222 COVID-19 vaccine. Study findings and constraints: Sampling that yielded the repertoires occurred only after the peak T cell response. Regions 160-218 and 743-854 held dominance among vaccine-associated CD4 TCRs, which spanned spike.

The V and J ends lost 3 bases and 6 bases respectively, with 13 bases between them. The CDR3 is 14 residues long. Germline lookup yields CDR1 SGHRS and CDR2 YFSETQ. This TCR came from an adult in good health. This chain joins TRBV5-1 and TRBJ2-1; maybe TRBD2 (6 bases). The material was peripheral blood, obtained on day 0 of AZD1222 vaccination. The CDR3 spells CASSSRDLVNEQFF. The DNA of the CDR3 is TGCGCCAGCAGCTCCCGGGACTTAGTCAATGAGCAGTTCTTC.